Included here is one TCR beta chain sequence, with context. Per the original methods: From reference gene primer amplification, estimates of nucleated cell counts were derived. TCRdb keeps only in-frame clones here, not all; method: immunoSEQ multiplex PCR. V, J and clone size derive from that table, while D and trimming were established from the DNA sequence. In the table there are 100,000 to 150,000 clones, around nine tenths of which are singletons. These data are taken from a study of blood T cell repertoires in COVID-19. About the study: Material from acute and convalescent COVID-19 was sourced from the United States, Italy and Spain. PBMCs, B-cell-depleted T cells, or T cells provided the cDNA or gDNA that made up the material.

V dropped 4 bases and J dropped 9; count of bases not matched to a gene: 12. This CDR3 has 15 amino acids. Germline values: CDR1 MNHEY, CDR2 SMNVEV (reference sequence). The TCR comes from a man aged 50 to 59 with active or convalescent COVID-19. The rearrangement uses TRBV27 and TRBJ1-3, with TRBD1 matching over 7 bases. Sequenced sample: peripheral blood. The CDR3 region is CASSSTSGGHATIYF. The CDR3 bases are TGTGCCAGCAGTTCTACGTCAGGGGGGCATGCCACCATATATTTT.